This TCR beta chain appears in the sequencing data of a study of CD8+CD57+ T cells in acquired aplastic anemia. Looking at the study overall: Sorted CD4+ and CD8+ cells gave a mean 3.2 ug DNA, range roughly 0.2 to 27.4 ug. CD4+ reads averaged around 10 million in healthy donors.

According to the study, genomic DNA was the template for TCR beta VDJ and CDR3 profiling. TCRdb processed the reads anew with MiXCR; each CDR3 protein has one entry. The sample lists about 190,000 distinct CDR3 sequences; less than 70% were seen once. Trimming shortened V by 3 bases and J by 7 bases, and 12 bases separated the two germline ends. Per the germline V gene, CDR1 is MGHDK and CDR2 is SYGVNS. This CDR3 comprises 13 residues. Study findings and constraints: Patients and controls had in common 25 to 35 CD8+ CDR3 sequences.

This clonotype occurred a few times. Its antigen is still unknown. The source of this sequence is a human donor in good health, serving as a control. The J gene is TRBJ1-2, the V gene TRBV25-1; D uncertain. Specimen: sorted CD4+, CD8+, or CD8+CD57+ T cells (not recorded which) from PBMCs. In nucleotides, the CDR3 is TGTGCCAGCAGTGACTTGGGGATAGGTGGCTACACCTTC. Translation: CASSDLGIGGYTF.